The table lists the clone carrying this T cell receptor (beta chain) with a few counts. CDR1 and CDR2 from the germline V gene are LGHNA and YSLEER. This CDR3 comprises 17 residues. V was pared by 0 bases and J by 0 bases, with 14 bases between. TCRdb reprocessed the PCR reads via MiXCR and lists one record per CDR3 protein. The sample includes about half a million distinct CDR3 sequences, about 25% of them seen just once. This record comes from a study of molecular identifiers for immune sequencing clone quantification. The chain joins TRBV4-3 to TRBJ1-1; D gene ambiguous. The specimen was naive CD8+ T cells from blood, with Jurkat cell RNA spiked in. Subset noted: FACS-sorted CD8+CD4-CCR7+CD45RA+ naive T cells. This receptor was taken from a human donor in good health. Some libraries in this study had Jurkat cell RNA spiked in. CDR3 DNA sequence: TGCGCCAGCAGCCAAGATGGTTTCGGCAGCTTGAACACTGAAGCTTTCTTT. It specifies CASSQDGFGSLNTEAFF.